This paragraph covers one T cell receptor (beta chain) sequence. Its antigen remains unidentified. The source of the sample is a study of T-cell reconstitution after alpha-beta-depleted transplantation in children. General study points: Recipient T cells and thymic progenitors that survived gave rise to the high TCRbeta diversity observed at day 60 in some patients.

Unique molecular identifiers were incorporated during preparation of the TCRbeta library. Each CDR3 protein is one row after TCRdb ran MiXCR on the PCR reads. The data show about 400,000 distinct CDR3 sequences, around 15% seen once. Germline CDR1 reads KGHDR; CDR2 reads SFDVKD. Losses at the gene ends were 10 bases for V and 4 bases for J; bases not matched to a gene: 5. This CDR3 spans 13 amino acids. This receptor was identified in a boy under two years old who had a stem cell transplant for Wiskott-Aldrich syndrome, so the T cells may come from the graft donor. This specimen was PBMCs, mostly from graft donor cells, taken 360 days after TCRalphabeta/CD19-depleted stem cell transplant. The chain joins TRBV24-1 to TRBJ1-1; 10 bases line up with TRBD1. CDR3 amino acids: CATRRDRGTEAFF. In nucleotides, the CDR3 is TGTGCCACTCGGAGGGACAGGGGCACTGAAGCTTTCTTT.